Described below is a single T cell receptor beta chain sequence and its context. The antigen remains unidentified. The data were obtained in a study of CD8 T cells in ankylosing spondylitis. Study-level findings and limits: Reportedly, significant enrichment of disease-linked clones occurred in matched ankylosing spondylitis synovial fluid.

Trimming removed 4 bases from V and 2 bases from J, with 11 bases in between. CDR1 and CDR2 from the germline V gene are SGHTA and FQGNSA. The CDR3 loop spans 14 amino acids. Each CDR3 protein gets one entry after TCRdb re-called the 5' RACE reads with MiXCR. The sample lists about 100,000 distinct CDR3 sequences; less than 25% were seen once. The specimen was synovial fluid, either unsorted or a sorted T cell fraction (not recorded which). V usage is TRBV7-2 and J usage is TRBJ2-5; the D call may be TRBD1 or TRBD2 (5 bases each). The receptor was isolated from a male donor with ankylosing spondylitis. CDR3 coding DNA: TGTGCCAGCAGCTACGGAGAGGGGCAAGAGACCCAGTACTTC. Translation: CASSYGEGQETQYF.